The 26 T cell receptor beta chains reported below all come from one sample, sequenced in a study of CD8+CD57+ T cells in acquired aplastic anemia. The sequenced patients had an expansion of CD8+CD57+ cells seen by flow cytometry. TCR beta VDJ and CDR3 were profiled, and genomic DNA was the template. TCRdb redid the calling of the reads with MiXCR, one entry per CDR3 protein. The table includes about 180,000 distinct CDR3 sequences, 45% to 55% detected once. The sequenced sample was sorted CD4+, CD8+, or CD8+CD57+ T cells (not recorded which) from PBMCs. These receptors originate from a human donor with aplastic anemia.

The rearrangement joins TRBV7-9 to TRBJ1-5; D is unclear. The length of the CDR3 is 15 residues. Trimming shortened V by 6 bases and J by 7 bases, and 19 bases separated the two germline ends. Germline V gene lookup returns CDR1 SEHNR and CDR2 FQNEAQ (reference sequence). CDR3 residues: CASSPPEPHKQPQHF. The DNA of the CDR3 is TGTGCCAGCAGTCCCCCCGAGCCCCACAAACAGCCCCAGCATTTT.

CDR3 DNA sequence: TGCAGCGTTGATCTCCGGGGGGACTCCTACGAGCAGTACTTC. It translates to CSVDLRGDSYEQYF. This sequence joins TRBV29-1 and TRBJ2-7, with 7 bases that match TRBD2. The germline gives CDR1 SQVTM, CDR2 ANQGSEA. The CDR3 has 14 amino acids. V trimming: 3 bases; J trimming: 0 bases; junction bases outside the gene matches: 5.

This clonotype has at least ten counts. The chain carries TRBV9 and TRBJ2-5; 9 bases agree with TRBD2. The ends lost 0 bases at V and 1 base at J; junction bases unmatched: 10. The CDR3 has 18 residues. Germline values: CDR1 SGDLS, CDR2 YYNGEE. The DNA for the CDR3 is TGTGCCAGCAGCGTAGAATTAGCGGGGGAGGGCTGCCAAGAGACCCAGTACTTC. It translates to CASSVELAGEGCQETQYF.

The gene calls are TRBV10-3 and TRBJ2-7, with 7 bases matching TRBD1. V trimming: 4 bases; J trimming: 4 bases; junction bases outside the gene matches: 4. Germline V lookup: CDR1 ENHRY, CDR2 SYGVKD. The CDR3 extends over 13 amino acids. CDR3 in DNA: TGTGCCATCAGTGCCGGGACAGCTTACGAGCAGTACTTC. Amino acids: CAISAGTAYEQYF.

The V and J genes are TRBV7-6 and TRBJ1-1, with D perhaps TRBD1 (5 bases). Germline V gives CDR1 SGHVS, CDR2 FNYEAQ. This CDR3 has 12 residues. Trimming pared 5 bases from V and 8 bases from J, leaving 12 bases between. CDR3 coding DNA: TGTGCCAGCAGCCCAGGCGGGGGGGAAGCTTTCTTT. Protein: CASSPGGGEAFF.

In its sample, this clonotype was seen many times. The chain is built from TRBV6-1 and TRBJ2-7; 10 nucleotides line up with TRBD1. The CDR3 length is 13 residues. Germline V gives CDR1 MNHNS, CDR2 SASEGT. Germline trimming cut 4 bases from V and 3 bases from J; bases unmatched to any gene: 0. This CDR3 reads CASSGTGGYEQYF. The CDR3 bases are TGTGCCAGCAGTGGGACAGGGGGCTACGAGCAGTACTTC.

Worth noting for this clonotype: A read error may account for a junction end that differs from germline. The rearrangement links TRBV7-6 to TRBJ2-1; D could derive from TRBD1 or TRBD2 (6 bases each). Looked up from germline, CDR1 is SGHVS and CDR2 is FNYEAQ. The CDR3 is 15 residues long. This CDR3 reads CAGSFLWGAYNEQFF. CDR3 coding DNA: TGTGCCGGCAGCTTTCTGTGGGGGGCGTACAATGAGCAGTTCTTC.

The gene calls are TRBV24-1 and TRBJ2-1; no clear D gene. V lost 3 bases and J lost 1, with 3 bases in between. The CDR3 has 13 residues. Germline-derived CDR1 and CDR2 are KGHDR and SFDVKD. This CDR3 is CATSDTSYNEQFF. In DNA form, the CDR3 reads TGTGCCACCAGTGATACGTCCTACAATGAGCAGTTCTTC.

The rearrangement links TRBV20-1 to TRBJ2-7; D may be TRBD2 (6 bases). The germline V and J ends were trimmed by 0 bases and 1 base, with 13 bases remaining between them. The CDR3 extends over 15 amino acids. The germline V gene encodes CDR1 DFQATT and CDR2 SNEGSKA (reference sequence). The CDR3 sequence is CSARDLTRGSYEQYF. The CDR3 DNA is TGCAGTGCTAGAGACTTGACACGGGGGTCCTACGAGCAGTACTTC.

This clonotype was found many times. The chain links TRBV19 to TRBJ1-1, with 9 bases that match TRBD1. The V and J ends lost 11 bases and 7 bases, in that order; junction bases with no gene match: 14. The CDR3 spans 14 residues. Germline loops: CDR1 LNHDA, CDR2 SQIVND (reference sequence). The CDR3 region is CAAVGTGRAIEAFF. The CDR3 DNA is TGTGCCGCGGTGGGGACAGGGCGCGCCATTGAAGCTTTCTTT.

This clonotype was detected many times. The rearrangement joins TRBV11-2 to TRBJ2-3; 7 bases are shared with TRBD2. Unmatched junction bases numbered 13, after V lost 5 bases and J lost 2 bases. The CDR3 sequence is 17 residues long. Per germline, CDR1 SGHAT and CDR2 FQNNGV. CDR3 sequence (DNA): TGTGCCAGCAGCCCTTTGGGGGGGGGAGTTCCCACAGATACGCAGTATTTT. Its protein is CASSPLGGGVPTDTQYF. Filled out from reference TRBV11-2 and TRBJ2-3, the complete variable domain reads EAGVAQSPRYKIIEKRQSVAFWCNPISGHATLYWYQQILGQGPKLLIQFQNNGVVDDSQLPKDRFSAERLKGVDSTLKIQPAKLEDSAVYLCASSPLGGGVPTDTQYFGPGTRLTVL.

This chain joins TRBV6-5 and TRBJ2-1, with 7 bases that match TRBD1. CDR1 and CDR2 from the germline V gene are MNHEY and SVGAGI. V gave up 6 bases and J gave up 9 bases; unmatched junction bases: 8. The CDR3 is 13 amino acids. The CDR3 protein is CASRTPQGTEQFF. The DNA for the CDR3 is TGTGCCAGCAGAACCCCACAGGGGACTGAGCAGTTCTTC.

The V gene is TRBV10-3, the J gene TRBJ2-3; a weak D match, TRBD2 (5 bases). Germline V gene lookup returns CDR1 ENHRY and CDR2 SYGVKD. V was clipped by 4 bases and J by 2 bases, with 16 bases between them. The CDR3 sequence is 16 residues long. CDR3: CAISAPRALNTDTQYF. For the CDR3, the DNA is TGTGCCATCAGTGCGCCGCGGGCCCTAAACACAGATACGCAGTATTTT.

In regard to this clonotype: Mismatch with germline at one junction end may stem from a read error. J is TRBJ2-1 and V is TRBV7-6; D not certain. CDR1 SGHVS and CDR2 FNYEAQ come from the germline V gene. This CDR3 comprises 14 residues. The CDR3 DNA is TGTGCCAGCGGCTTTGGGCCCACGAGGAATGAGCAGTTCTTC. It encodes CASGFGPTRNEQFF.

The V gene is TRBV24-1, the J gene TRBJ2-5, with D hard to call. Germline assignment: CDR1 KGHDR and CDR2 SFDVKD. The CDR3 consists of 17 residues. Trimming took off 6 bases at V and 1 base at J, with 20 bases between the two ends. The CDR3 DNA sequence: TGTGCCACCAGTTCACCTATCCTTGGTCGACTCCAAGAGACCCAGTACTTC. Translating it yields CATSSPILGRLQETQYF.

Notes on this clonotype: Given a much more abundant clone one base away, this may be a read error. The rearrangement links TRBV14 to TRBJ1-4; 7 nucleotides align to TRBD1. CDR3 length equals 14 residues. The V segment lost 4 bases and the J segment 8 bases; nucleotides outside the gene matches: 7. CDR1 is SGHDN and CDR2 is FVKESK in the germline V gene. The CDR3 bases are TGTGCCAGCAGCCGACAGGGCGTGAAAGAAAAACTGTTTTTT. It translates to CASSRQGVKEKLFF.

The V and J genes are TRBV9 and TRBJ1-1; 8 positions agree with TRBD1. The CDR3 contains 13 residues. V trimming: 2 bases; J trimming: 6 bases; junction bases outside the gene matches: 3. In germline, CDR1 is SGDLS, CDR2 YYNGEE. CDR3 sequence reads: CASSVTGGAEAFF. CDR3 sequence (DNA): TGTGCCAGCAGCGTTACAGGGGGGGCTGAAGCTTTCTTT.

This clonotype showed up many times. V usage is TRBV12-3 or TRBV12-4 and J usage is TRBJ1-1, with a tentative D call TRBD1 (5 bases). The V end lost 1 base, the J end lost 11 bases, and 11 bases lay between the germline ends. This CDR3 is 12 amino acids long. The CDR3 spells CASSLEWGRAFF. The CDR3 DNA reads as TGTGCCAGCAGTTTAGAGTGGGGGAGGGCTTTCTTT.

About this clonotype: A read error is possible here, since a much larger clone lies one base away. The rearrangement uses TRBV10-3 and TRBJ2-3, with 7 positions matching TRBD1. The ends lost 10 bases at V and 1 base at J; junction bases unmatched: 8. Germline CDR1 is ENHRY and CDR2 is SYGVKD. The length of the CDR3 is 14 residues. CDR3 protein: CASRRTGRTDTQYF. CDR3 coding DNA: TGTGCCAGCAGGAGGACAGGACGCACAGATACGCAGTATTTT.

This clonotype has just one count. V is TRBV10-3 and J is TRBJ1-3, with D uncertain. The CDR3 spans 14 residues. V was pared by 10 bases and J by 8 bases, with 21 bases between. Germline CDR1 and CDR2: ENHRY and SYGVKD. The CDR3 loop is CATQQSSYGYTIYF. The CDR3 DNA is TGTGCCACCCAGCAGTCTTCCTATGGCTACACCATATATTTT.

The CDR3 region is CSATGGTDTQYF. Written as DNA, the CDR3 is TGCAGTGCTACGGGGGGCACAGATACGCAGTATTTT. The rearrangement joins TRBV20-1 to TRBJ2-3, with a weak D call TRBD2 (6 bases). This CDR3 has 12 residues. Germline V CDR1 and CDR2: DFQATT, SNEGSKA (reference sequence). Deletions cut 4 bases from V and 1 base from J, with 6 bases between.

The V and J genes are TRBV2 and TRBJ2-7; 9 bases agree with TRBD1. The CDR3 spans 17 residues. Germline V gene lookup returns CDR1 SNHLY and CDR2 FYNNEI. Trimming at V came to 4 bases and at J to 2 bases, leaving 12 bases not matched to a gene. The CDR3 DNA is TGTGCCAGCAGTGTCGGGGGGACAGGGCTGTTTACCTACGAGCAGTACTTC. This encodes CASSVGGTGLFTYEQYF.

Details on this clonotype: A much more abundant neighbour one base away suggests this may be a read error. CDR3: CSALTGAFYYKEQFF. As DNA, the CDR3 is TGCAGTGCTTTAACGGGGGCCTTTTATTACAAAGAGCAGTTCTTC. The chain carries TRBV20-1 and TRBJ2-1; D may match TRBD1 or TRBD2 (6 bases each). The CDR3 consists of 15 residues. Germline lookup yields CDR1 DFQATT and CDR2 SNEGSKA (reference sequence).

This clonotype was recorded many times. A much larger clone sits a single nucleotide away, making a read error possible. The V call is TRBV4-1, the J call TRBJ2-7; 8 nucleotides line up with TRBD2. Germline CDR1 and CDR2: MGHRA and YSYEKL. The CDR3 is made up of 15 amino acids. CDR3 in amino acids: CASSQGRGGIYGQYF. The CDR3 nucleotides are TGCGCCAGCAGCCAAGGTCGCGGGGGGATCTACGGGCAGTACTTC.

This clonotype is judged medium-sized. The genes are TRBV2 and TRBJ1-1; 7 bases are shared with TRBD1. V dropped 5 bases and J dropped 1; count of bases not matched to a gene: 1. Looked up from germline, CDR1 is SNHLY and CDR2 is FYNNEI. CDR3 length equals 13 residues. For the CDR3, the DNA is TGTGCCAGCAGTCAGGGGGAGAACACTGAAGCTTTCTTT. Amino acid sequence: CASSQGENTEAFF.

At least ten counts were recorded for this clonotype. The gene calls are TRBV7-8 and TRBJ1-3; the D gene is possibly TRBD1 (6 bases). Trimming cost V 4 bases and J 2 bases, with 12 bases left between them. The CDR3 runs to 15 residues. Germline V gene lookup returns CDR1 SGHVS and CDR2 FQNEAQ. CDR3 sequence: CASSYNRVPGNTIYF. The CDR3 region has the DNA TGTGCCAGCAGCTATAACAGGGTCCCTGGAAACACCATATATTTT.